Described below is a single T cell receptor beta chain sequence and its context. Its antigen remains unknown. Only in-frame clones appear in the TCRdb table, and some are missing; sequencing was by immunoSEQ multiplex PCR. The data hold millions of clones, with 93% observed a single time. This specimen comes from a study of shared clonotypes between healthy human individuals. Study-wide context: Each donor had three CD4 naive, three CD4 memory, two CD8 naive and one CD8 memory plate.

Findings and limits, study-wide: Generation probability values for non-shared clonotypes were lower than those for clonotypes shared by all four donors. Despite large depth, sorted-subset datasets appeared incompletely sequenced.

The sample consisted of naive CD4+ T cells from PBMCs. Subset in this sample: CD45RA+ positively selected. This receptor was taken from a man between 18 and 29 years old in good health. Some clones in this sample may be carry-over from other donors' samples.

The CDR3: CASSAAALNTEAFF. CDR3 nucleotide sequence: TGCGCCAGCAGCGCGGCGGCGTTGAACACTGAAGCTTTCTTT. The chain has TRBV5-1 and TRBJ1-1; D not resolved. V lost 4 bases, J lost 0 bases, and 10 bases lay in between. The CDR3 has 14 amino acids. CDR1 SGHRS and CDR2 YFSETQ come from the germline V gene.